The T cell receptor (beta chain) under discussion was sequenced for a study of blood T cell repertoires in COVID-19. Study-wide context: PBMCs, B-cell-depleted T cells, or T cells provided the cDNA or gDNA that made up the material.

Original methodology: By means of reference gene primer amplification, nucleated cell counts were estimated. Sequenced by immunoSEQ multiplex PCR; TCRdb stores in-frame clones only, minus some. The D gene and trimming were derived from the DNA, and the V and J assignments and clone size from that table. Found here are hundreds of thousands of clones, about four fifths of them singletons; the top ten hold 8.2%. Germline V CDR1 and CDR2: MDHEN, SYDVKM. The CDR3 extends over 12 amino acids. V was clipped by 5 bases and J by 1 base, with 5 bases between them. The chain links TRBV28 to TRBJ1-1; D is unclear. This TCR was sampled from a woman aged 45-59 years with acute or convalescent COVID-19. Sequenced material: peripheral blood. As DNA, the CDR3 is TGTGCCAGCAGTGGCCCGAACACTGAAGCTTTCTTT. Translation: CASSGPNTEAFF.